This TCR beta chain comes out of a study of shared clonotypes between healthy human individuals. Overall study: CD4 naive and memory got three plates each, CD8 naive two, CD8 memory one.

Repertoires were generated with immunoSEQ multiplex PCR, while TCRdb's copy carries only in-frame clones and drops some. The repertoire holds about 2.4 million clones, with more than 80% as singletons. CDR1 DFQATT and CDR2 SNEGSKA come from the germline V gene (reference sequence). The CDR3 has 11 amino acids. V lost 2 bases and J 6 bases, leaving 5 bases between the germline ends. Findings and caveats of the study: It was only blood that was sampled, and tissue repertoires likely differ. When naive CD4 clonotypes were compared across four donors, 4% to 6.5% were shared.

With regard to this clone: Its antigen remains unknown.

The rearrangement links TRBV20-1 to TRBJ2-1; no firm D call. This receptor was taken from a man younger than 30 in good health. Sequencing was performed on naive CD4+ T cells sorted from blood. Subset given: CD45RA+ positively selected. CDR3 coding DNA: TGCAGTGCTAGATATTTCAATGAGCAGTTCTTC. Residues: CSARYFNEQFF.